Below, 13 T cell receptor beta chains from the same sample are listed, as sequenced in a study of Graves' ophthalmopathy and Graves' hyperthyroidism. Using RNA transcripts, the TCR beta CDR3 regions were amplified. HTBI primers were employed in first-round RT-PCR, then a second-round multiplex PCR followed. From the multiplex PCR reads, TCRdb called clonotypes with MiXCR, one entry per CDR3 protein. This table holds just over 400,000 distinct CDR3 sequences, under 25% found once. The specimen was peripheral blood. These receptors came from a woman aged 18-30 years with stable Graves' hyperthyroidism.

Many counts were recorded for this clonotype. This chain uses TRBV11-2 with TRBJ2-7; D possibly matches TRBD1 or TRBD2 (6 bases each). Trimming shortened V by 5 bases and J by 1 base, and 18 bases separated the two germline ends. CDR1 is SGHAT and CDR2 is FQNNGV in the germline V gene. The CDR3 contains 16 residues. The CDR3 reads CASSPAGEAYSYEQYF. In DNA form, the CDR3 reads TGTGCCAGCAGCCCAGCAGGGGAGGCTTATTCCTACGAGCAGTACTTC.

This clonotype was seen ten or more times. The V gene is TRBV2, the J gene TRBJ2-7; no clear D. CDR3 length: 14 amino acids. CDR1 SNHLY and CDR2 FYNNEI come from the germline V gene. V lost 3 bases and J 1 base, leaving 10 bases between the germline ends. The CDR3 DNA reads as TGTGCCAGCAGTGATGGGGTGTTTTCCTACGAGCAGTACTTC. It codes for CASSDGVFSYEQYF.

This clonotype was observed many times. The chain employs TRBV6-1 and TRBJ2-2; D not resolved. The CDR3 extends over 14 amino acids. Germline V gives CDR1 MNHNS, CDR2 SASEGT. The V end was cut by 7 bases, the J end by 4 bases, with 13 bases between. The CDR3 sequence: CASTETILTGELFF. For the CDR3, the DNA is TGTGCCAGCACGGAAACGATCCTCACCGGGGAGCTGTTTTTT.

This clonotype has at least ten counts. The rearrangement uses TRBV30 and TRBJ1-1; tentatively, D is TRBD1 (5 bases). Germline V lookup: CDR1 GTSNPN, CDR2 SVGIG (reference sequence). V lost 2 bases to trimming and J lost 4 bases, with 14 bases between them. The CDR3 is made up of 14 amino acids. The DNA of the CDR3 is TGTGCCTGGAGTCCCCGGGGGGGGAGCACTGAAGCTTTCTTT. It translates to CAWSPRGGSTEAFF.

This clonotype was counted at least ten times. The J gene is TRBJ2-7, the V gene TRBV2, with TRBD2 as a possible D gene (6 bases). CDR3 size: 13 residues. Trimming took 11 bases from V and 4 from J, leaving 18 bases between them. The germline CDR1 and CDR2 sequences are SNHLY and FYNNEI. The CDR3 loop is CAGSRDSKYEQYF. As DNA, the CDR3 is TGTGCCGGTTCTCGGGACTCTAAATACGAGCAGTACTTC.

The genes are TRBV19 and TRBJ1-2, with D tentatively TRBD1 (5 bases). The CDR3 has 12 amino acids. Germline V gives CDR1 LNHDA, CDR2 SQIVND (reference sequence). With 11 bases removed from V and 8 bases from J, the gap between germline ends came to 18 bases. Here the CDR3 reads CAGQGEMGGYTF. DNA of the CDR3: TGTGCCGGCCAGGGAGAGATGGGAGGCTACACCTTC.

This clonotype was counted many times. The chain has TRBV6-5 and TRBJ1-1; weak D call: TRBD1 (6 bases). CDR3 length: 13 amino acids. Between the trimmed V and J ends, which lost 4 bases and 5 bases, there was a span of 11 bases. CDR1 and CDR2 from the germline V gene are MNHEY and SVGAGI. CDR3 amino acids: CASSSPRGTEAFF. The CDR3 nucleotides are TGTGCCAGCAGTTCACCTAGGGGGACTGAAGCTTTCTTT.

This clonotype showed up many times. Here the CDR3 reads CASSLSSATYEQYF. CDR3 in DNA: TGTGCCAGCAGCTTATCATCAGCGACCTACGAGCAGTACTTC. This chain links TRBV7-6 with TRBJ2-7; D is undetermined. V lost 2 bases and J 2 bases, leaving 10 bases between the germline ends. The germline V gene has CDR1 SGHVS and CDR2 FNYEAQ. The CDR3 is made up of 14 amino acids. The full variable domain, completed using reference TRBV7-6 and TRBJ2-7, is GAGVSQSPRYKVTKRGQDVALRCDPISGHVSLYWYRQALGQGPEFLTYFNYEAQQDKSGLPNDRFSAERPEGSISTLTIQRTEQRDSAMYRCASSLSSATYEQYFGPGTRLTVT.

Regarding this clonotype: A much larger clone differs by one base, so this may be a read error. The chain has TRBV28 and TRBJ1-2; D is unclear. Germline CDR1 reads MDHEN; CDR2 reads SYDVKM. The CDR3 is made up of 13 amino acids. CDR3 coding DNA: TGTTCCGGCAGTTTGGCAGGAGAATATGGCTACACCTTC. Translated, it gives CSGSLAGEYGYTF.

The sample holds many counts of this clonotype. This rearrangement joins TRBV20-1 to TRBJ2-5, with D maybe TRBD1 (6 bases). The CDR3 is 15 amino acids. Germline V gives CDR1 DFQATT, CDR2 SNEGSKA (reference sequence). V gave up 5 bases and J gave up 8 bases, with 24 bases separating them. The DNA of the CDR3 is TGCAGTGCTTTTCTCGGGTGGGACACCCGAGGAACCCAGTACTTC. Its translation is CSAFLGWDTRGTQYF.

In its sample, this clonotype was seen many times. V usage is TRBV5-5 and J usage is TRBJ1-2; 10 bases align to TRBD1. This CDR3 is built from 15 residues. CDR1 and CDR2 (germline): SGHKS, YYEKEE (reference sequence). With 2 bases clipped from V and 5 bases from J, the junction kept 6 bases outside the gene matches. The CDR3 here is CASSFERTGGYGYTF. The CDR3 DNA reads as TGTGCCAGCAGCTTTGAGCGGACAGGGGGTTATGGCTACACCTTC.

This clonotype has ten or more counts. The chain is built from TRBV6-2 or TRBV6-3 and TRBJ2-7, with 11 bases matching TRBD2. V shed 8 bases and J 6 bases; nucleotides not matched to a gene: 6. The germline CDR1 and CDR2 sequences are MNHEY and SVGEGT. This CDR3 contains 13 residues. The CDR3 DNA is TGTGCCAGCCATAGCGGGAGGGTGTTCGAGCAGTACTTC. Translating gives CASHSGRVFEQYF.

This clonotype was observed at least ten times. The chain couples TRBV2 to TRBJ2-5; the match to TRBD1 covers 7 bases. V lost 6 bases to trimming and J lost 2 bases; unmatched junction nucleotides: 9. This CDR3 comprises 15 residues. Germline V CDR1 and CDR2: SNHLY, FYNNEI. Here the CDR3 DNA reads TGTGCCAGCAGAGAGGGGGCGGGCCCGCAAGAGACCCAGTACTTC. Translated: CASREGAGPQETQYF.